This T cell receptor (beta chain) was captured in a study of blood T cell repertoires in COVID-19. Overall study context: Whether acute or convalescent, the COVID-19 samples came from the United States, Italy and Spain. In each case, the material was cDNA or gDNA derived from T cells, B-cell-depleted T cells, or PBMCs.

The CDR3 contains 13 residues. The V gene's germline CDR1 is SNHLY and CDR2 FYNNEI. V was shortened by 6 bases and J by 1 base, with 9 bases between the two germline ends. Assay: immunoSEQ multiplex PCR; the TCRdb copy retains only in-frame clones and omits some. The sample holds tens of thousands of clones, about 80% seen once. The sequenced material came from peripheral blood. This TCR came from a woman in her seventies with acute or convalescent COVID-19. The V call is TRBV2, the J call TRBJ1-1; D may be TRBD1 (5 bases). The CDR3 nucleotides are TGTGCCAGCAGGGCCGACAGGAACACTGAAGCTTTCTTT. This sequence encodes CASRADRNTEAFF.